This passage covers 2 T cell receptor beta chains from one sample sequenced in a study of lymphopenia after photon versus proton radiotherapy. Using immunoSEQ multiplex PCR, the repertoire was profiled, and TCRdb retains in-frame clones only, with some absent. The sample comprises approximately 31,000 clones, 75% to 90% of which are singletons, and approximately 15% rests with the top ten. Sequenced material: peripheral blood, taken from a patient treated with proton-based radiotherapy. The receptors here all came from a woman aged 70-85 years with pancreatic cancer.

The rearrangement links TRBV5-1 to TRBJ1-4, with D possibly being TRBD1 (6 bases). V was trimmed by 4 bases and J by 5 bases, leaving 15 bases between them. Germline lookup yields CDR1 SGHRS and CDR2 YFSETQ. The CDR3 is made up of 15 amino acids. CDR3 region: CASSGTGTRNEKLFF. The CDR3 DNA reads as TGCGCCAGCAGCGGGACCGGGACAAGGAATGAAAAACTGTTTTTT.

V and J are TRBV4-2 and TRBJ1-4; D is unresolved. This CDR3 region has 20 residues. The germline CDR1 and CDR2 sequences are LGHNA and YNFKEQ. V shed 6 bases and J shed 0 bases, with 26 bases lying between them. CDR3 residues: CASSQNLLPPGFATNEKLFF. Here the CDR3 DNA reads TGTGCCAGCAGTCAAAACCTACTCCCCCCGGGTTTCGCAACTAATGAAAAACTGTTTTTT.